Listed below are T cell receptor beta chains from one sample, sequenced in a study of blood T cell repertoires in COVID-19. Clones were sequenced by immunoSEQ multiplex PCR, and TCRdb holds only the in-frame ones, with some missing. This table holds about 39,000 clones, just over 90% found once. Sequencing input: peripheral blood. These receptors were obtained from a middle-aged man with active COVID-19. CDR3s include the opening cysteine and the closing phenylalanine or tryptophan. D genes are given only for firm matches. Clone size, where shown, is once, few, many, or a class for clones that have expanded.

NA,NA,TRBJ2-1,TRBV3-1/TRBV3-2,12,TGTGCCAGCAGCCAAGTAGAGAATGAGCAGTTCTTC,CASSQVENEQFF
NA,TRBD1,TRBJ1-5,TRBV5-8,15,TGTGCCAGCAGCCCCGGGACAGTAAACAATCAGCCCCAGCATTTT,CASSPGTVNNQPQHF
NA,TRBD1,TRBJ1-1,TRBV18,15,TGTGCCAGCTCACCAGAGGGGGCGGGACGCACTGAAGCTTTCTTT,CASSPEGAGRTEAFF
NA,NA,TRBJ1-1,TRBV30,12,TGTGCCAGAGGGGGAGGGGGCACTGAAGCTTTCTTT,CARGGGGTEAFF
NA,TRBD1,TRBJ1-4,TRBV7-9,17,TGTGCCAGCAGCTTAAGCTTCAGACAGGGGGCGGATGAAAAACTGTTTTTT,CASSLSFRQGADEKLFF
NA,NA,TRBJ2-7,TRBV18,14,TGTGCCAGCTCATTCTCGACAGGAAGCTACGAGCAGTACTTC,CASSFSTGSYEQYF
NA,TRBD1,TRBJ1-1,TRBV7-9,15,TGTGCCAGCAGCTCACCCCGACAGGGGAACACTGAAGCTTTCTTT,CASSSPRQGNTEAFF
NA,TRBD2,TRBJ2-1,TRBV12-3/TRBV12-4,13,TGTGCCAGCAGTTTAGAGGGACTAGCTGAGCAGTTCTTC,CASSLEGLAEQFF
few,NA,TRBJ1-5,TRBV4-1,15,TGCGCCAGCAGCCAAGATGCCAGATTCAATCAGCCCCAGCATTTT,CASSQDARFNQPQHF
NA,TRBD1,TRBJ1-2,TRBV27,15,TGTGCCAGCAGACCCGGGACAGGTCTTAACTATGGCTACACCTTC,CASRPGTGLNYGYTF
NA,TRBD2,TRBJ2-7,TRBV5-1,15,TGCGCCAGCAGCTCTATGGGCGGGAGGTCCTACGAGCAGTACTTC,CASSSMGGRSYEQYF
NA,NA,TRBJ1-2,TRBV7-8,15,TGTGCCAGCAGCTTAGTGGCAGGGGCCGGATATGGCTACACCTTC,CASSLVAGAGYGYTF
NA,TRBD1,TRBJ2-7,TRBV9,15,TGTGCCAGCAGTTCAGGGGGCCGCCTCTCCGGCGAGCAGTACTTC,CASSSGGRLSGEQYF
NA,TRBD2,TRBJ2-1,TRBV5-1,14,TGCGCCAGCAGCCCTAGCGGGGCGTTAAATGAGCAGTTCTTC,CASSPSGALNEQFF
NA,TRBD1,TRBJ1-1,TRBV9,20,TGTGCCAGCAGCCCCCGGGACCGGGACAGGGGTGGTTCGGGTATCACTGAAGCTTTCTTT,CASSPRDRDRGGSGITEAFF
NA,NA,TRBJ2-2,TRBV3-1/TRBV3-2,15,TGTGCCAGCAGCCAAGTGTTCCGGGGAACCGGGGAGCTGTTTTTT,CASSQVFRGTGELFF
once,NA,TRBJ2-7,TRBV21-1,15,TGTGCCAGCAGCAATGGTCGAGTGGTGACCTACGAGCAGTACTTC,CASSNGRVVTYEQYF
once,NA,TRBJ1-1,TRBV7-2,13,TGTGCCAGCAGCCCTGAGGCGAACGTTGAAGCTTTCTTT,CASSPEANVEAFF
NA,NA,TRBJ1-4,TRBV7-9,15,TGTGCCAGCAGCCCCCAAGGGGTGCAGAACGAAAAACTGTTTTTT,CASSPQGVQNEKLFF
once,NA,TRBJ1-2,TRBV6-5,15,TGTGCCAGCAGTTCCCCCTCACAGGGTGGGAATGGCTACACCTTC,CASSSPSQGGNGYTF
once,NA,TRBJ2-3,TRBV12-3/TRBV12-4,12,TGTGCCAGCAGACGTAACGCGGATACGCAGTATTTT,CASRRNADTQYF
NA,TRBD1,TRBJ2-1,TRBV2,15,TGTGCCAGGGGGGGACAGGGGATCCTATACAATGAGCAGTTCTTC,CARGGQGILYNEQFF
NA,TRBD2,TRBJ2-7,TRBV5-1,19,TGCGCCAGCAGCTTGTGGGCTAGCGGGAGGTCCTTAACCTCCTACGAGCAGTACTTC,CASSLWASGRSLTSYEQYF
NA,TRBD1,TRBJ1-1,TRBV6-5,15,TGTGCCAGCAGTTACGTGGCAGGGGGCAGGTCTGAAGCTTTCTTT,CASSYVAGGRSEAFF
NA,NA,TRBJ2-1,TRBV4-1,16,TGCGCCAGCAGCCAGGTTAATTTAGTCTCCTACAATGAGCAGTTCTTC,CASSQVNLVSYNEQFF
NA,TRBD1,TRBJ2-1,TRBV24-1,16,TGTGCCACCAGTGGACAAACGGGACAGGGTCACAATGAGCAGTTCTTC,CATSGQTGQGHNEQFF
NA,NA,TRBJ1-1,TRBV20-1,13,TGCAGTGCTCGTGGTCCCGGGGGCACTGAAGCTTTCTTT,CSARGPGGTEAFF
NA,TRBD2,TRBJ2-2,TRBV5-4,17,TGTGCCAGCAGTAGGACTAGCGGGAGTGTAGTAGCCGGGGAGCTGTTTTTT,CASSRTSGSVVAGELFF
NA,NA,TRBJ2-2,TRBV18,14,TGTGCCAGCTCACGACAAGGGGCGGCCGGGGAGCTGTTTTTT,CASSRQGAAGELFF
NA,NA,TRBJ2-2,TRBV19,15,TGTGCCAGTAGTTTAATAGGGGGGGCGCCCGGGGAGCTGTTTTTT,CASSLIGGAPGELFF
NA,NA,TRBJ1-1,TRBV6-1,15,TGTGCCAGCAGTGAAGGGATCGACAGGAACACTGAAGCTTTCTTT,CASSEGIDRNTEAFF
NA,NA,TRBJ1-1,TRBV21-1,16,TGTGCCAGCAGCAAGGCCATGGACAGTCCGAACACTGAAGCTTTCTTT,CASSKAMDSPNTEAFF
NA,NA,TRBJ2-4,TRBV27,16,TGTGCCAGCAGTGTTTTAGGGCAGGGGATCAAAAACATTCAGTACTTC,CASSVLGQGIKNIQYF
few,NA,TRBJ1-6,TRBV2,14,TGTGCCAGCAGTGAGGGAGGGGGAAATTCACCCCTCCACTTT,CASSEGGGNSPLHF
NA,TRBD1,TRBJ2-5,TRBV24-1,15,TGTGCCACCAGTGACTCCCGGGACAGTCAAGAGACCCAGTACTTC,CATSDSRDSQETQYF
once,NA,TRBJ2-1,TRBV30,13,TGTGCCTGGAGTCTTTCAGTCTACAATGAGCAGTTCTTC,CAWSLSVYNEQFF
NA,TRBD1,TRBJ1-2,TRBV11-2,17,TGTGCCAGCAGCTTAAGGGCCCCAGGGGGTGTCGTGGATGGCTACACCTTC,CASSLRAPGGVVDGYTF
NA,NA,TRBJ1-2,TRBV29-1,15,TGCAGCGTTGAGAAAGGAACAGGCACTAACTATGGCTACACCTTC,CSVEKGTGTNYGYTF
NA,NA,TRBJ1-3,TRBV11-2,13,TGTGCCAGCAGCTTAGTCGTCGGAAACACCATATATTTT,CASSLVVGNTIYF
NA,NA,TRBJ2-7,TRBV6-1,17,TGTGCCAGCAGGGAAACCCCTGGGGCAGGCAGCTCCTACGAGCAGTACTTC,CASRETPGAGSSYEQYF
NA,TRBD1,TRBJ2-4,TRBV4-1,19,TGCGCCAGCAGCCAAGCTGGACAGGGTAGGGGAAGGCACAAAAACATTCAGTACTTC,CASSQAGQGRGRHKNIQYF
NA,TRBD1,TRBJ1-2,TRBV19,13,TGTGCCAGTAGTCCGCAGGGGGGCTATGGCTACACCTTC,CASSPQGGYGYTF
NA,TRBD2,TRBJ2-7,TRBV6-5,14,TGTGCCAGCCGGAGCGGGGGGTTAAGCTACGAGCAGTACTTC,CASRSGGLSYEQYF
NA,NA,TRBJ2-2,TRBV27,13,TGTGCCAGCAGTTACATTTACACCGGGGAGCTGTTTTTT,CASSYIYTGELFF
NA,NA,TRBJ1-1,TRBV19,15,TGTGCCAGTAGTATAGGGGCAGGCCAGAACACTGAAGCTTTCTTT,CASSIGAGQNTEAFF
NA,NA,TRBJ1-2,TRBV11-2,14,TGTGCCAGCAGCTTAGGACTCTCACCATATGGCTACACCTTC,CASSLGLSPYGYTF
NA,NA,TRBJ1-2,TRBV9,14,TGTGCCAGCAGCGTAGATCCCAGGGGCTATGGCTACACCTTC,CASSVDPRGYGYTF
NA,TRBD2,TRBJ2-2,TRBV12-5,16,TGTGCTAGTGGTCCACGACTAGCGGGAGGTTCCGGGGAGCTGTTTTTT,CASGPRLAGGSGELFF
NA,NA,TRBJ1-5,TRBV3-1/TRBV3-2,14,TGTGCCAGCAGCCAAGGGCGGGCGGGACAGCCCCAGCATTTT,CASSQGRAGQPQHF
NA,TRBD2,TRBJ2-1,TRBV5-1,16,TGCGCCAGCTCGCGGGCTAGCGGGATCTCCTACAATGAGCAGTTCTTC,CASSRASGISYNEQFF
NA,TRBD1,TRBJ1-2,TRBV27,15,TGTGCCAGCAGTTTTCTAGGACAGGGGTTGGATGGCTACACCTTC,CASSFLGQGLDGYTF
NA,TRBD2,TRBJ2-3,TRBV6-6,14,TGTGCCAGCCTGCTAGCGGCTAGCACAGATACGCAGTATTTT,CASLLAASTDTQYF
few,NA,TRBJ2-2,TRBV5-4,15,TGTGCCAGCAGCCGTTCTTGGGGCCGCACCGGGGAGCTGTTTTTT,CASSRSWGRTGELFF
NA,TRBD1,TRBJ1-2,TRBV6-5,12,TGTGCCAGCAATAAAACAGGGGTGAGCTACACCTTC,CASNKTGVSYTF
NA,NA,TRBJ1-1,TRBV1,15,TGCACCAGCAGCCAAGGTTGTAGGAGAAGGACTGAAGCTTTCTTT,CTSSQGCRRRTEAFF
NA,NA,TRBJ1-5,TRBV27,18,TGTGCCAGCAGTTTAAGCTCGTTAACCCTTAATAGCAATCAGCCCCAGCATTTT,CASSLSSLTLNSNQPQHF